Below are 20 T cell receptor beta chains sequenced from a single sample in a study of T cell responses to AZD1222 COVID-19 vaccine. Repertoires were generated with immunoSEQ multiplex PCR, while TCRdb's copy carries only in-frame clones and drops some. The sample shows some 130,000 clones, 86% of them seen only once. The source material was peripheral blood, sampled on day 0 of AZD1222 vaccination. These receptors were taken from an adult in good health.

The chain is built from TRBV28 and TRBJ1-2, with TRBD1 as a possible D gene (5 bases). This CDR3 spans 12 amino acids. Looked up from germline, CDR1 is MDHEN and CDR2 is SYDVKM. Trimming cost V 6 bases and J 2 bases, with 7 bases left between them. The CDR3 here is CASSGGNYGYTF. As DNA, the CDR3 is TGTGCCAGCAGCGGGGGAAACTATGGCTACACCTTC.

V usage is TRBV7-2 and J usage is TRBJ2-1, with TRBD1 identical over 7 bases. V was pared by 1 base and J by 3 bases, with 6 bases of the junction left unmatched. The CDR3 consists of 16 residues. Germline assignment: CDR1 SGHTA and CDR2 FQGNSA. In nucleotides, the CDR3 is TGTGCCAGCAGCTTAGGCGCGACAGGGTACTACAATGAGCAGTTCTTC. This sequence encodes CASSLGATGYYNEQFF.

This clone was seen more than once but under ten times. The chain recombines TRBV28 with TRBJ1-2; 8 bases match TRBD1. The CDR3 is made up of 13 amino acids. The V gene's germline CDR1 is MDHEN and CDR2 SYDVKM. With 5 bases clipped from V and 7 bases from J, the junction kept 6 bases outside the gene matches. This chain's CDR3 is CASSPGQGSGYTF. As DNA, the CDR3 is TGTGCCAGCAGTCCAGGACAGGGCAGTGGCTACACCTTC.

This chain links TRBV3-1 (or the pseudogene TRBV3-2) with TRBJ1-3; 10 bases are shared with TRBD1. Germline V lookup: CDR1 LGHDT, CDR2 YNNKEL (reference sequence). The trim removed 0 bases at V and 0 bases at J, leaving 14 bases unmatched. The CDR3 is 21 amino acids. The CDR3 DNA sequence: TGTGCCAGCAGCCAAGACTCCGGGACAGGGGTTTCTTTGAGCTCTGGAAACACCATATATTTT. This sequence encodes CASSQDSGTGVSLSSGNTIYF.

This clone occurred once. The chain uses TRBV5-6 and TRBJ1-3; D gene unclear. Trimming removed 0 bases at V and 2 bases at J, with 9 bases between. The CDR3 covers 15 residues. Germline V gene lookup returns CDR1 SGHDT and CDR2 YYEEEE. For the CDR3, the DNA is TGTGCCAGCAGCTTGGGACGGGGAGCTGGAAACACCATATATTTT. As protein: CASSLGRGAGNTIYF.

This chain uses TRBV5-6 with TRBJ2-1, with D maybe TRBD2 (6 bases). CDR1 and CDR2 (germline): SGHDT, YYEEEE. V gave up 0 bases and J gave up 1 base, with 11 bases separating them. The CDR3 sequence is 16 residues long. The DNA for the CDR3 is TGTGCCAGCAGCTTGGATTCAGGGAGGTCCTACAATGAGCAGTTCTTC. As protein: CASSLDSGRSYNEQFF.

This clone was recorded only once. This chain connects TRBV10-3 to TRBJ2-2, with TRBD2 matching 10 bases. CDR3 length equals 18 residues. Germline values: CDR1 ENHRY, CDR2 SYGVKD. The J segment lost 0 bases and the V segment lost 4 bases, leaving 8 bases of the junction unmatched. The CDR3, as DNA: TGTGCCATCAGTGTCCATAGTAGCGGGGGGTCGAACACCGGGGAGCTGTTTTTT. Amino acids: CAISVHSSGGSNTGELFF.

CDR3 amino acids: CASSLTGTGGIEQYF. The CDR3 nucleotides read TGTGCCAGCTCACTCACCGGGACAGGGGGCATAGAGCAGTACTTC. The gene calls are TRBV18 and TRBJ2-7; 12 bases match TRBD1. There are 15 residues in the CDR3. Unmatched junction bases numbered 8, after V lost 4 bases and J lost 7 bases. Germline lookup yields CDR1 KGHSH and CDR2 LQKENI.

CDR3 region: CASSQVTNEQYF. The CDR3 coding sequence is TGTGCCAGCAGCCAAGTAACTAACGAGCAGTACTTC. The genes are TRBV3-1 (or the pseudogene TRBV3-2) and TRBJ2-7; D is ambiguous. Germline-derived CDR1 and CDR2 are LGHDT and YNNKEL (reference sequence). The CDR3 consists of 12 residues. Trimming cost V 1 base and J 5 bases, with 6 bases left between them.

This clone was observed a handful of times. This rearrangement joins TRBV7-2 to TRBJ2-1, with D uncertain. This CDR3 comprises 15 residues. Trimming stripped 5 bases from V and 8 bases from J, with 19 bases between. The germline V gene has CDR1 SGHTA and CDR2 FQGNSA. The chain's CDR3 is CASSRTGRWMDEQFF. The CDR3 DNA sequence: TGTGCCAGCAGCCGTACGGGCCGATGGATGGATGAGCAGTTCTTC.

In nucleotides, the CDR3 is TGTGCCAGCAGCTTAGGTTTCGGGGCGGGTGCTTTCTTT. Protein sequence: CASSLGFGAGAFF. This chain links TRBV5-8 with TRBJ1-1, with D possibly matching TRBD1 (5 bases). The germline V gene has CDR1 SGHTS and CDR2 YDEGEE. V was clipped by 2 bases and J by 11 bases, with 16 bases between them. The CDR3 totals 13 residues. Drawing the rest from reference TRBV5-8 and TRBJ1-1, the complete variable domain is EAGVTQSPTHLIKTRGQQATLRCSPISGHTSVYWYQQALGLGLQFLLWYDEGEERNRGNFPPRFSGRQFPNYSSELNVNALELEDSALYLCASSLGFGAGAFFGQGTRLTVV.

This clone occurred a few times. At one end, the junction sequence differs from germline, possibly due to a read error. The chain joins TRBV18 to TRBJ1-1; TRBD1 might be the D (5 bases). The CDR3 runs to 14 residues. Germline V gene lookup returns CDR1 KGHSH and CDR2 LQKENI. The CDR3 protein is CASSQGRQNAEAFF. Here the CDR3 DNA reads TGTGCCAGCTCACAGGGAAGACAGAACGCTGAAGCTTTCTTT.

This sequence joins TRBV11-2 and TRBJ1-4, with TRBD1 matching over 9 bases. CDR3 length equals 14 residues. Germline V gene data show CDR1 as SGHAT and CDR2 as FQNNGV. After removal of 5 bases from V and 8 bases from J, the junction contained 6 bases not matched to a gene. This CDR3 reads CASSLQGAYEKLFF. The CDR3 bases are TGTGCCAGCAGCCTACAGGGGGCGTACGAAAAACTGTTTTTT. Combining the CDR3 with reference TRBV11-2 and TRBJ1-4 gives the whole variable domain EAGVAQSPRYKIIEKRQSVAFWCNPISGHATLYWYQQILGQGPKLLIQFQNNGVVDDSQLPKDRFSAERLKGVDSTLKIQPAKLEDSAVYLCASSLQGAYEKLFFGSGTQLSVL.

This clone has only a few counts. V and J are TRBV12-3 or TRBV12-4 and TRBJ1-1, with unresolved D. CDR3 size: 13 residues. Trimming shortened V by 8 bases and J by 9 bases, and 19 bases separated the two germline ends. The CDR3 DNA follows: TGTGCCAGCCTGCTACCCCCGACACAGAAAGCTTTCTTT. This sequence encodes CASLLPPTQKAFF.

As DNA, the CDR3 is TGCGCCAGCAGTGAATTAGGGACAGGGGGAGCCGGGACTACCCGAGCCCCCTACGAGCAGTACTTC. Amino acids: CASSELGTGGAGTTRAPYEQYF. The genes are TRBV10-2 and TRBJ2-7; 11 bases match TRBD1. CDR1 is WSHSY and CDR2 is SAAADI in the germline V gene. The CDR3 is 22 residues long. V lost 3 bases to trimming and J lost 2 bases; unmatched junction nucleotides: 24.

The genes are TRBV7-2 and TRBJ2-7; D not resolved. Trimming left V 5 bases short and J 0 bases short, with 14 bases between. The CDR3 covers 15 residues. CDR1 and CDR2 (germline): SGHTA, FQGNSA. CDR3 sequence reads: CASSIRGVDSYEQYF. In DNA form, the CDR3 reads TGTGCCAGCAGCATTAGAGGCGTAGACTCCTACGAGCAGTACTTC.

This clone came up a few times. CDR3 amino acids: CASSSGDRATGELFF. The CDR3 DNA reads as TGCGCCAGCAGCTCCGGGGACAGGGCCACCGGGGAGCTGTTTTTT. V usage is TRBV5-1 and J usage is TRBJ2-2; 9 bases are a match to TRBD1. Looked up from germline, CDR1 is SGHRS and CDR2 is YFSETQ. This CDR3 comprises 15 residues. V lost 3 bases to trimming and J lost 4 bases; unmatched junction nucleotides: 4.

The CDR3 region is CASSLGQHYEQYF. DNA for the CDR3: TGTGCCAGCAGTTTGGGACAGCACTACGAGCAGTACTTC. The gene calls are TRBV2 and TRBJ2-7; TRBD1 agrees at 7 bases. J gave up 3 bases and V 5 bases, and 4 bases lay outside the gene matches. The CDR3 length is 13 residues. CDR1 and CDR2 from the germline V gene are SNHLY and FYNNEI.

The chain couples TRBV5-1 to TRBJ1-1, with D maybe TRBD1 (6 bases). CDR1 and CDR2 (germline): SGHRS, YFSETQ. This CDR3 spans 13 amino acids. Trimming cost V 3 bases and J 2 bases, with 8 bases left between them. The CDR3 protein is CASSSGENTEAFF. In nucleotides, the CDR3 is TGCGCCAGCAGCTCAGGGGAAAACACTGAAGCTTTCTTT.

V gene TRBV10-3 combines with J gene TRBJ2-3; D tentatively reads TRBD1 or TRBD2 (5 bases each). Germline V gives CDR1 ENHRY, CDR2 SYGVKD. This CDR3 comprises 16 residues. V dropped 4 bases and J dropped 6 bases, with 20 bases sitting between them. CDR3 sequence reads: CAISAHGTAEYDTQYF. The CDR3 DNA reads as TGTGCCATCAGTGCTCACGGGACCGCAGAGTACGATACGCAGTATTTT.